The clone carrying this T cell receptor (beta chain) was seen just once. Antigen unknown. Mismatch with germline at one junction end may stem from a read error. The data were taken from a study of CD8+CD57+ T cells in acquired aplastic anemia. General study points: The same twenty-nine CD8+ CDR3 sequences occurred in patients and in controls.

All patients picked for sequencing had shown, by flow cytometry, an expansion of CD8+CD57+ cells. Profiling that covered TCR beta VDJ and CDR3 relied on genomic DNA as its template. TCRdb re-called the reads with MiXCR, one entry per CDR3 protein. The repertoire consists of about 270,000 distinct CDR3 sequences, with roughly 80% occurring once and the leading ten covering approximately 42%. This CDR3 has 12 amino acids. Germline loops: CDR1 SEHNR, CDR2 FQNEAQ (reference sequence). The clonotype was recovered from a human donor with aplastic anemia. The chain employs TRBV7-9 and TRBJ2-5; D is possibly TRBD1 or TRBD2 (5 bases each). Input material: sorted CD4+, CD8+, or CD8+CD57+ T cells (not recorded which) from PBMCs. CDR3: CASSGARSGECF. CDR3 sequence (DNA): TGTGCCAGCAGCGGGGCAAGAAGCGGCGAGTGCTTC.